Below, 32 T cell receptor beta chains from the same sample are listed, as sequenced in a study of blood T cell repertoires in COVID-19. Profiled with immunoSEQ multiplex PCR; TCRdb holds only in-frame clones, not every one. The sample records fewer than 200,000 clones, roughly 87% being singletons. The specimen sequenced was peripheral blood. Source of these receptors: a woman aged 55-75 years with COVID-19, enrolled during active disease.

The rearrangement joins TRBV3-1 (or the pseudogene TRBV3-2) to TRBJ1-1; no clear D. The germline V gene encodes CDR1 LGHDT and CDR2 YNNKEL (reference sequence). This CDR3 comprises 13 residues. Deletions cut 1 base from V and 8 bases from J, with 11 bases between. The CDR3 nucleotides are TGTGCCAGCAGCCAAGTGGGAGAAACAGAAGCTTTCTTT. It codes for CASSQVGETEAFF.

This clone occurred once. The chain links TRBV29-1 to TRBJ2-7, with unresolved D. Per germline, CDR1 SQVTM and CDR2 ANQGSEA. The V gene lost 3 bases and the J gene lost 3 bases, with 6 bases spanning the gap. The CDR3 spans 11 residues. CDR3 in amino acids: CSVDNGYEQYV. The CDR3 DNA follows: TGCAGCGTTGATAACGGCTACGAGCAGTACGTC.

This chain links TRBV7-9 with TRBJ2-1; 14 bases map to TRBD2. Per the germline V gene, CDR1 is SEHNR and CDR2 is FQNEAQ (reference sequence). V lost 0 bases and J lost 7; bases outside the gene matches: 2. The CDR3 runs 16 residues. CDR3 coding DNA: TGTGCCAGCAGCTTAGCGACTAGCGGGAGGGGGAATGAGCAGTTCTTC. It codes for CASSLATSGRGNEQFF.

The genes are TRBV28 and TRBJ1-5; 9 positions match TRBD1. Trimming cost V 5 bases and J 7 bases; bases outside gene matches: 15. The CDR3 runs 17 residues. Germline V CDR1 and CDR2: MDHEN, SYDVKM. The CDR3 DNA reads TGTGCCAGCAGTCCCTCGACAGGGGGAGTATACAGCCAGCCCCAGCATTTT. Translated, it gives CASSPSTGGVYSQPQHF. Drawing the rest from reference TRBV28 and TRBJ1-5, the complete variable domain is DVKVTQSSRYLVKRTGEKVFLECVQDMDHENMFWYRQDPGLGLRLIYFSYDVKMKEKGDIPEGYSVSREKKERFSLILESASTNQTSMYLCASSPSTGGVYSQPQHFGDGTRLSIL.

The rearrangement links TRBV11-2 to TRBJ1-6, with D unclear. CDR3 length equals 13 residues. Trimming took 5 bases from V and 7 from J, leaving 9 bases between them. Germline V gene lookup returns CDR1 SGHAT and CDR2 FQNNGV. The CDR3 spells CASSPGVNSPLHF. CDR3 nucleotides: TGTGCCAGCAGCCCCGGTGTGAATTCACCCCTCCACTTT.

The genes are TRBV28 and TRBJ2-2; D unresolved. The V end was cut by 6 bases, the J end by 4 bases, with 9 bases between. This CDR3 is 13 amino acids long. Germline lookup yields CDR1 MDHEN and CDR2 SYDVKM. The CDR3 sequence: CASSGRVTGELFF. CDR3 DNA sequence: TGTGCCAGCAGCGGTCGGGTCACCGGGGAGCTGTTTTTT. Drawing the rest from reference TRBV28 and TRBJ2-2, the complete variable domain is DVKVTQSSRYLVKRTGEKVFLECVQDMDHENMFWYRQDPGLGLRLIYFSYDVKMKEKGDIPEGYSVSREKKERFSLILESASTNQTSMYLCASSGRVTGELFFGEGSRLTVL.

This clone came up once. The chain uses TRBV7-9 and TRBJ2-7; D is perhaps TRBD1 (7 bases). Trimming removed 4 bases from V and 4 bases from J, with 17 bases in between. The CDR3 is made up of 15 amino acids. Per germline, CDR1 SEHNR and CDR2 FQNEAQ (reference sequence). CDR3 sequence reads: CASSCYRGGGYEQYV. The CDR3 DNA sequence: TGTGCCAGCAGCTGTTACAGGGGAGGCGGGTACGAGCAGTACGTC.

The rearrangement uses TRBV19 and TRBJ2-1, with 7 bases identical to TRBD2. The CDR3 sequence is 14 residues long. Germline CDR1 reads LNHDA; CDR2 reads SQIVND (reference sequence). With V trimmed by 5 bases and J by 0 bases, 1 base remained unmatched. The DNA for the CDR3 is TGTGCCAGTAGTCAGCGGGGCTCCTACAATGAGCAGTTCTTC. This sequence encodes CASSQRGSYNEQFF.

This sequence joins TRBV28 and TRBJ1-5; D remains ambiguous. The V end was cut by 1 base, the J end by 0 bases, with 7 bases between. This CDR3 region has 15 residues. Germline assignment: CDR1 MDHEN and CDR2 SYDVKM. The CDR3 DNA sequence: TGTGCCAGCAGTTTATCCCCCTATAGCAATCAGCCCCAGCATTTT. Its protein is CASSLSPYSNQPQHF.

The chain combines TRBV30 with TRBJ1-3, with unresolved D. This CDR3 has 16 amino acids. From germline, CDR1 is GTSNPN and CDR2 SVGIG (reference sequence). V was pared by 2 bases and J by 4 bases, with 18 bases between. The CDR3 protein is CAWSPPGRPGGNTIYF. For the CDR3, the DNA is TGTGCCTGGAGTCCCCCGGGCAGACCGGGGGGAAACACCATATATTTT.

The chain couples TRBV7-8 to TRBJ2-7, with 7 bases that match TRBD1. Trimming removed 5 bases from V and 1 base from J; junction bases left unmatched: 5. Germline lookup yields CDR1 SGHVS and CDR2 FQNEAQ. The CDR3 sequence is 14 residues long. The CDR3 loop reads CASSREQGSYEQYF. The CDR3 nucleotides are TGTGCCAGCAGCAGGGAACAGGGGTCCTACGAGCAGTACTTC.

The genes are TRBV5-1 and TRBJ1-3; D might be TRBD1 (5 bases). V lost 2 bases and J 0 bases, leaving 12 bases between the germline ends. The CDR3 totals 16 residues. CDR1 is SGHRS, CDR2 YFSETQ, per germline. In DNA, the CDR3 is TGCGCCAGCAGCTTTCAGGGAGGGAGCTCTGGAAACACCATATATTTT. Translating it yields CASSFQGGSSGNTIYF.

The chain has TRBV6-5 and TRBJ2-1, with 10 bases lining up with TRBD2. CDR3 size: 14 residues. V was clipped by 4 bases and J by 9 bases; unmatched bases: 6. Germline CDR1 and CDR2: MNHEY and SVGAGI. The CDR3 protein is CASSSSSGGGEQFF. The CDR3 coding sequence is TGTGCCAGCAGTTCTTCTAGCGGGGGAGGTGAGCAGTTCTTC.

The chain couples TRBV7-6 to TRBJ2-2; TRBD2 agrees at 14 bases. Per the germline V gene, CDR1 is SGHVS and CDR2 is FNYEAQ. The CDR3 consists of 19 residues. V trimming: 5 bases; J trimming: 3 bases; junction bases outside the gene matches: 11. The CDR3 DNA reads TGTGCCAGCAGCCCTGAGACTAGCGGGGGGGCCTTTGACACCGGGGAGCTGTTTTTT. This codes for CASSPETSGGAFDTGELFF.

This chain joins TRBV7-9 and TRBJ2-3, with D unresolved. The CDR3 sequence is 15 residues long. Germline V lookup: CDR1 SEHNR, CDR2 FQNEAQ (reference sequence). The ends were cut back, 0 bases at V and 0 bases at J, with 7 bases in the middle. CDR3 nucleotide sequence: TGTGCCAGCAGCTTAGCCTGGGCTAGCACAGATACGCAGTATTTT. Protein product: CASSLAWASTDTQYF.

This chain links TRBV4-3 with TRBJ2-7; 14 positions match TRBD2. The germline CDR1 and CDR2 sequences are LGHNA and YSLEER. The CDR3 length is 15 residues. V was pared by 4 bases and J by 9 bases, with 8 bases of the junction left unmatched. CDR3 coding DNA: TGCGCCAGCAGCCTCAGACTAGCGGGAGGGCCATCGCAGTACTTC. Amino acids: CASSLRLAGGPSQYF.

This clone came up a few times. The CDR3 DNA reads as TGTGCCAGTAGTCACAGGACAGGGAATCCCAATCAGCCCCAGCATTTT. Its translation is CASSHRTGNPNQPQHF. The rearrangement uses TRBV19 and TRBJ1-5; 8 bases are a match to TRBD1. After removal of 5 bases from V and 3 bases from J, the junction contained 9 bases not matched to a gene. The CDR3 has 16 residues. The germline V gene encodes CDR1 LNHDA and CDR2 SQIVND (reference sequence).

This chain joins TRBV28 and TRBJ2-2; D gene uncertain. Per germline, CDR1 MDHEN and CDR2 SYDVKM. Between the trimmed V and J ends, which lost 5 bases and 7 bases, there was a span of 5 bases. CDR3 length equals 11 residues. This CDR3 is CASSRSGELFF. CDR3 bases: TGTGCCAGCAGTCGTAGCGGGGAGCTGTTTTTT.

The V and J genes are TRBV15 and TRBJ2-7, with 11 bases lining up with TRBD2. In germline, CDR1 is LNHNV, CDR2 YYDKDF (reference sequence). The CDR3 is made up of 18 amino acids. Trimming took 0 bases from V and 4 from J; bases not matched to a gene: 11. The CDR3 nucleotides read TGTGCCACCAGCAGAGATTACGCTAGCGGGAGGTCCTTATACGAGCAGTACTTC. It yields the protein CATSRDYASGRSLYEQYF.

V is TRBV5-4 and J is TRBJ1-5; a possible D gene is TRBD1 (5 bases). The germline gives CDR1 SGHNT, CDR2 YYREEE (reference sequence). With 3 bases removed from V and 0 bases from J, the gap between germline ends came to 7 bases. The CDR3 is 14 amino acids. CDR3 nucleotides: TGTGCCAGCAGCTATCAGGGTAGCAATCAGCCCCAGCATTTT. Translation gives CASSYQGSNQPQHF. The variable domain in full, with the rest retrieved from reference TRBV5-4 and TRBJ1-5, is ETGVTQSPTHLIKTRGQQVTLRCSSQSGHNTVSWYQQALGQGPQFIFQYYREEENGRGNFPPRFSGLQFPNYSSELNVNALELDDSALYLCASSYQGSNQPQHFGDGTRLSIL.

In this sample, this clone turned up a few times. This specimen includes other DNA sequences encoding the same CDR3. The V and J genes are TRBV28 and TRBJ1-1, with 9 bases matching TRBD1. CDR3 length equals 14 residues. V trimming: 6 bases; J trimming: 2 bases; junction bases outside the gene matches: 4. Germline values: CDR1 MDHEN, CDR2 SYDVKM. This chain's CDR3 is CASRTTGGNTEAFF. CDR3 bases: TGTGCCAGCAGGACAACAGGGGGCAACACTGAAGCTTTCTTT. Together with reference TRBV28 and TRBJ1-1, the CDR3 gives the full variable domain: DVKVTQSSRYLVKRTGEKVFLECVQDMDHENMFWYRQDPGLGLRLIYFSYDVKMKEKGDIPEGYSVSREKKERFSLILESASTNQTSMYLCASRTTGGNTEAFFGQGTRLTVV.

The gene calls are TRBV19 and TRBJ2-1; D is possibly TRBD2 (7 bases). The CDR3 contains 15 residues. V lost 0 bases and J lost 7, with 13 bases in between. Germline assignment: CDR1 LNHDA and CDR2 SQIVND (reference sequence). The CDR3 loop reads CASSIDGGRTNEQFF. The CDR3, as DNA: TGTGCCAGTAGTATAGACGGGGGGCGCACGAATGAGCAGTTCTTC.

The chain employs TRBV28 and TRBJ1-2; D might be TRBD1 (6 bases). Germline loops: CDR1 MDHEN, CDR2 SYDVKM. V lost 3 bases and J 7 bases, leaving 15 bases between the germline ends. This CDR3 region has 14 residues. The CDR3 DNA reads TGTGCCAGCAGTTTGTCGGGGGGCCGTCGTGGCTACACCTTC. This gives the protein CASSLSGGRRGYTF.

This clone turned up a few times. This rearrangement joins TRBV19 to TRBJ2-7; 9 bases align to TRBD2. V was pared by 3 bases and J by 0 bases, with 9 bases of the junction left unmatched. This CDR3 comprises 17 residues. Germline lookup yields CDR1 LNHDA and CDR2 SQIVND (reference sequence). The CDR3 sequence: CASSISPLAGSSYEQYV. CDR3 DNA: TGTGCCAGTAGTATCTCGCCTCTAGCGGGGAGCTCCTACGAGCAGTACGTC.

DNA of the CDR3: TGTGCCAGCAGTGAAAGACAGGGGTTGGGGCCTGAAGCTTTCTTT. Its protein is CASSERQGLGPEAFF. The chain has TRBV6-1 and TRBJ1-1, with TRBD1 identical over 8 bases. The germline V gene has CDR1 MNHNS and CDR2 SASEGT. The CDR3 spans 15 residues. V lost 2 bases and J lost 6; bases outside the gene matches: 8.

The CDR3 DNA follows: TGTGCCAGCAGTTTTCCCTGGAGGACTGAAGCTTTCTTT. Translation: CASSFPWRTEAFF. J is TRBJ1-1 and V is TRBV28; unclear D gene. The CDR3 runs to 13 residues. V lost 3 bases and J lost 5, with 10 bases in between. Germline V lookup: CDR1 MDHEN, CDR2 SYDVKM.

The rearrangement joins TRBV13 to TRBJ1-3, with 9 bases that match TRBD1. Trimming cost V 5 bases and J 6 bases; bases outside gene matches: 8. Per the germline V gene, CDR1 is PRHDT and CDR2 is FYEKMQ (reference sequence). This CDR3 is built from 15 residues. The CDR3 loop reads CASSRRTGGLNTIYF. Here the CDR3 DNA reads TGTGCCAGCAGCCGTCGCACAGGGGGCTTAAACACCATATATTTT.

The chain employs TRBV27 and TRBJ1-5; tentatively, D is TRBD1 (6 bases). CDR1 MNHEY and CDR2 SMNVEV come from the germline V gene (reference sequence). The V gene lost 6 bases and the J gene lost 4 bases, with 16 bases spanning the gap. The CDR3 covers 15 residues. The CDR3 sequence: CASRPQGRRNQPQHF. The DNA for the CDR3 is TGTGCCAGCAGACCACAGGGAAGGAGGAATCAGCCCCAGCATTTT.

This chain links TRBV10-3 with TRBJ2-3, with 7 bases that match TRBD1. J lost 4 bases, V lost 7 bases, and 5 bases had no gene match. The CDR3 covers 13 residues. Germline V gene lookup returns CDR1 ENHRY and CDR2 SYGVKD. This CDR3 is CAIKGAGSDTQYF. CDR3 DNA: TGTGCCATCAAGGGGGCAGGGTCAGATACGCAGTATTTT.

V gene TRBV12-3 or TRBV12-4 combines with J gene TRBJ1-6, with a tentative D call TRBD1 (5 bases). V lost 2 bases to trimming and J lost 8 bases, with 7 bases between them. The CDR3 contains 13 residues. For the CDR3, the DNA is TGTGCCAGCAGTTTACGGGGGGATTCACCCCTCCACTTT. Translated, it gives CASSLRGDSPLHF.

This clone occurred a few times. The chain is built from TRBV18 and TRBJ1-6, with D perhaps matching TRBD1 (6 bases). The CDR3 runs to 13 residues. CDR1 KGHSH and CDR2 LQKENI come from the germline V gene. Deletions cut 3 bases from V and 14 bases from J, with 14 bases between. The CDR3 reads CASSPEGEGALHF. As DNA, the CDR3 is TGTGCCAGCTCACCCGAGGGGGAGGGAGCCCTCCACTTT.

V usage is TRBV10-3 and J usage is TRBJ1-2, with no clear D. Germline V gene lookup returns CDR1 ENHRY and CDR2 SYGVKD. The CDR3 spans 16 residues. V dropped 3 bases and J dropped 4 bases, with 18 bases sitting between them. CDR3 amino acids: CAISEVVSEGGYGYTF. The CDR3 region has the DNA TGTGCCATCAGTGAAGTGGTTTCCGAGGGTGGCTATGGCTACACCTTC.